This entry lists 25 T cell receptor beta chains sequenced from one sample in a study of beta chain features in type 1 diabetes. Every bit of the isolated RNA underwent reverse transcription, so sequencing read expressed TCRB transcripts. Sequenced by immunoSEQ multiplex PCR; TCRdb stores in-frame clones only, minus some. The top ten hold over 2% of the sample, which has about 160,000 clones, approximately 8.4% seen once. What was sequenced was central memory CD4+ T cells from blood. The origin of the receptors is a woman aged 18-30 years in good health.

Many counts were recorded for this clone. This rearrangement joins TRBV7-9 to TRBJ1-2; TRBD1 might be the D (6 bases). Trimming shortened V by 1 base and J by 4 bases, and 19 bases separated the two germline ends. This CDR3 contains 17 residues. Per the germline V gene, CDR1 is SEHNR and CDR2 is FQNEAQ (reference sequence). CDR3: CASSLEGVGRGIYGYTF. The CDR3 DNA sequence: TGTGCCAGCAGCTTAGAGGGGGTCGGCAGGGGAATCTATGGCTACACCTTC. The whole variable domain, remainder taken from reference TRBV7-9 and TRBJ1-2, is DTGVSQNPRHKITKRGQNVTFRCDPISEHNRLYWYRQTLGQGPEFLTYFQNEAQLEKSRLLSDRFSAERPKGSFSTLEIQRTEQGDSAMYLCASSLEGVGRGIYGYTFGSGTRLTVV.

This clone was counted between two and nine times. The chain joins TRBV30 to TRBJ2-1; TRBD2 might be the D (6 bases). V shed 8 bases and J shed 0 bases, with 14 bases lying between them. The CDR3 spans 14 residues. Per the germline V gene, CDR1 is GTSNPN and CDR2 is SVGIG (reference sequence). CDR3 region: CAAAGGVSYNEQFF. CDR3 coding DNA: TGTGCCGCGGCGGGCGGGGTCTCCTACAATGAGCAGTTCTTC.

Only a few counts were recorded for this clone. The rearrangement joins TRBV5-1 to TRBJ2-1, with 7 bases that match TRBD2. The V and J ends lost 0 bases and 5 bases, in that order; junction bases with no gene match: 5. CDR1 and CDR2 (germline): SGHRS, YFSETQ. The CDR3 consists of 15 residues. CDR3 loop: CASSLGLAWNNEQFF. The CDR3 nucleotides are TGCGCCAGCAGCTTGGGACTAGCATGGAACAATGAGCAGTTCTTC. The full variable domain, in which reference TRBV5-1 and TRBJ2-1 provide the parts outside the CDR3, is KAGVTQTPRYLIKTRGQQVTLSCSPISGHRSVSWYQQTPGQGLQFLFEYFSETQRNKGNFPGRFSGRQFSNSRSEMNVSTLELGDSALYLCASSLGLAWNNEQFFGPGTRLTVL.

V and J are TRBV5-1 and TRBJ2-1; D possibly corresponds to TRBD2 (6 bases). The germline V gene encodes CDR1 SGHRS and CDR2 YFSETQ. The CDR3 is 16 amino acids. V was clipped by 3 bases and J by 5 bases, with 18 bases between them. The CDR3 sequence is CASSSHGAGTNNEQFF. DNA of the CDR3: TGCGCCAGCAGCTCCCACGGGGCGGGGACCAACAATGAGCAGTTCTTC. Complete variable domain (other parts from reference TRBV5-1 and TRBJ2-1): KAGVTQTPRYLIKTRGQQVTLSCSPISGHRSVSWYQQTPGQGLQFLFEYFSETQRNKGNFPGRFSGRQFSNSRSEMNVSTLELGDSALYLCASSSHGAGTNNEQFFGPGTRLTVL.

Notes on this clone: One end of the junction is discordant with germline, which a read error may explain. The J gene is TRBJ2-3, the V gene TRBV6-6, with 9 bases that match TRBD1. This CDR3 spans 13 amino acids. Germline V CDR1 and CDR2: MNHNY, SVGAGI (reference sequence). DNA of the CDR3: TGTGCCAGCAGTCAGCTGGACAGGGGAGTTAAGCATTTT. It yields the protein CASSQLDRGVKHF.

There are a few counts of this clone. V gene TRBV7-9 combines with J gene TRBJ2-3; D uncertain. The CDR3 runs 14 residues. V was pared by 3 bases and J by 2 bases, with 9 bases between. CDR1 is SEHNR, CDR2 FQNEAQ, per germline (reference sequence). The CDR3 spells CASSLERSTDTQYF. CDR3 bases: TGTGCCAGCAGCTTGGAGCGATCCACAGATACGCAGTATTTT.

This clone showed up just a few times. The genes are TRBV30 and TRBJ1-1, with TRBD1 matching 10 bases. Per the germline V gene, CDR1 is GTSNPN and CDR2 is SVGIG (reference sequence). Trimming at V came to 0 bases and at J to 5 bases, leaving 9 bases not matched to a gene. CDR3 length: 16 residues. As DNA, the CDR3 is TGTGCCTGGAGTGTAAGACAGGGGGCGCAGGGAACTGAAGCTTTCTTT. Translated: CAWSVRQGAQGTEAFF.

The chain uses TRBV7-3 and TRBJ2-7; possible D gene TRBD1, 6 bases. Germline-derived CDR1 and CDR2 are SGHTA and FQGTGA. The CDR3 is 14 amino acids. The V end lost 5 bases, the J end lost 0 bases, and 11 bases lay between the germline ends. CDR3 in amino acids: CASSPPTGSYEQYF. CDR3 sequence (DNA): TGTGCCAGCAGCCCACCGACAGGCTCCTACGAGCAGTACTTC.

V is TRBV5-1 and J is TRBJ2-6; D uncertain. The CDR3 is made up of 16 amino acids. Looked up from germline, CDR1 is SGHRS and CDR2 is YFSETQ. V lost 0 bases to trimming and J lost 4 bases, with 11 bases between them. The CDR3 sequence is CASSLVGQAGANVLTF. The CDR3 DNA sequence: TGCGCCAGCAGCTTGGTAGGTCAGGCAGGGGCCAACGTCCTGACTTTC.

This clone was observed a handful of times. Germline is not matched at one junction end, which may reflect a read error. J is TRBJ1-4 and V is TRBV5-1; D is possibly TRBD1 (6 bases). The CDR3 is made up of 15 amino acids. Looked up from germline, CDR1 is SGHRS and CDR2 is YFSETQ. CDR3 DNA sequence: TGCGCCAGCAGCGCAACAGGGTTCGAGGATGAACAACTGTTTTTT. This encodes CASSATGFEDEQLFF.

The chain recombines TRBV7-2 with TRBJ1-1; D is ambiguous. Germline CDR1 SGHTA, CDR2 FQGNSA. Trimming removed 1 base from V and 1 base from J, with 13 bases in between. The CDR3 loop spans 16 amino acids. CDR3 DNA: TGTGCCAGCAGCTTAGGGCGACTCCCTCAGAACACTGAAGCTTTCTTT. Translation: CASSLGRLPQNTEAFF.

This clone was detected a few times. The chain is built from TRBV7-8 and TRBJ2-7; no clear D gene. This CDR3 spans 14 amino acids. CDR1 is SGHVS and CDR2 is FQNEAQ in the germline V gene. V was cut by 1 base and J by 6 bases, with 13 bases left in between. CDR3 bases: TGTGCCAGCAGCTTAGATCCAGGCGCTGGCGAGCAGTACTTC. Translating it yields CASSLDPGAGEQYF.

This clone was counted only a few times. This chain uses TRBV6-6 with TRBJ2-1; 7 positions match TRBD1. This CDR3 region has 13 residues. Germline CDR1 and CDR2: MNHNY and SVGAGI (reference sequence). Losses at the gene ends were 9 bases for V and 0 bases for J; bases not matched to a gene: 2. The DNA of the CDR3 is TGTGCCAGAGGGGGCAGCTCCTACAATGAGCAGTTCTTC. Protein: CARGGSSYNEQFF.

The genes are TRBV28 and TRBJ2-3; TRBD2 agrees at 11 bases. With 4 bases clipped from V and 1 base from J, the junction kept 1 base outside the gene matches. Germline V gene data show CDR1 as MDHEN and CDR2 as SYDVKM. The CDR3 spans 15 residues. CDR3 DNA sequence: TGTGCCAGCAGTTCTAGCGGGGGGCGCACAGATACGCAGTATTTT. Protein: CASSSSGGRTDTQYF.

Only a few counts were recorded for this clone. The J gene is TRBJ2-4, the V gene TRBV7-2, with TRBD1 as a possible D gene (5 bases). CDR3 length: 14 amino acids. Germline V CDR1 and CDR2: SGHTA, FQGNSA. V gave up 5 bases and J gave up 5 bases, with 13 bases separating them. The CDR3, as DNA: TGTGCCAGCAGCCCCCAGGGCCAGGAAAACATTCAGTACTTC. It encodes CASSPQGQENIQYF. The complete variable domain, with remaining parts taken from reference TRBV7-2 and TRBJ2-4, reads GAGVSQSPSNKVTEKGKDVELRCDPISGHTALYWYRQSLGQGLEFLIYFQGNSAPDKSGLPSDRFSAERTGGSVSTLTIQRTQQEDSAVYLCASSPQGQENIQYFGAGTRLSVL.

The rearrangement joins TRBV7-9 to TRBJ2-3; TRBD2 matches at 13 bases. CDR1 and CDR2 from the germline V gene are SEHNR and FQNEAQ (reference sequence). The CDR3 runs to 16 residues. After removal of 5 bases from V and 3 bases from J, the junction contained 5 bases not matched to a gene. CDR3 region: CASSTQTSGRTDTQYF. CDR3 coding DNA: TGTGCCAGCAGCACCCAGACTAGCGGGAGGACAGATACGCAGTATTTT.

The table lists this clone with a few counts. V is TRBV9 and J is TRBJ2-1; 10 bases line up with TRBD2. Per the germline V gene, CDR1 is SGDLS and CDR2 is YYNGEE. The CDR3 covers 15 residues. Trimming at V came to 4 bases and at J to 3 bases, leaving 4 bases not matched to a gene. The CDR3 here is CASSTGLAYYNEQFF. The DNA of the CDR3 is TGTGCCAGCAGCACGGGACTAGCGTACTACAATGAGCAGTTCTTC.

This clone was detected only a few times. The V gene is TRBV5-1, the J gene TRBJ1-2; possible D gene TRBD1, 5 bases. The CDR3 loop spans 13 amino acids. CDR1 is SGHRS and CDR2 is YFSETQ in the germline V gene. V lost 0 bases to trimming and J lost 6 bases, with 9 bases between them. The CDR3 bases are TGCGCCAGCAGCTTGGCCAGCAGGGATGGCTACACCTTC. Translating gives CASSLASRDGYTF.

This clone appeared a few times. Other DNA sequences within the sample encode an identical CDR3. The chain is built from TRBV11-2 and TRBJ1-1, with TRBD1 as a possible D gene (6 bases). Trimming removed 5 bases at V and 8 bases at J, with 12 bases between. The CDR3 consists of 12 residues. The germline V gene encodes CDR1 SGHAT and CDR2 FQNNGV. CDR3 sequence: CASSLGTPEAFF. CDR3 nucleotide sequence: TGTGCCAGCAGCCTAGGGACACCGGAAGCTTTCTTT.

This clone came up a few times. This CDR3 is CASDRGQMNTEAFF. The DNA for the CDR3 is TGTGCCAGCGACAGGGGCCAAATGAACACTGAAGCTTTCTTT. V is TRBV5-8 and J is TRBJ1-1; 8 positions match TRBD1. The length of the CDR3 is 14 residues. CDR1 SGHTS and CDR2 YDEGEE come from the germline V gene. V was clipped by 7 bases and J by 0 bases; unmatched bases: 5. The full variable domain, its missing parts supplied by reference TRBV5-8 and TRBJ1-1, is EAGVTQSPTHLIKTRGQQATLRCSPISGHTSVYWYQQALGLGLQFLLWYDEGEERNRGNFPPRFSGRQFPNYSSELNVNALELEDSALYLCASDRGQMNTEAFFGQGTRLTVV.

The chain couples TRBV4-3 to TRBJ1-3; the match to TRBD1 covers 9 bases. The germline V gene encodes CDR1 LGHNA and CDR2 YSLEER. The CDR3 runs 15 residues. V was pared by 4 bases and J by 4 bases, with 5 bases of the junction left unmatched. The CDR3 reads CASSPQTGGGNTIYF. The CDR3 bases are TGCGCCAGCAGCCCCCAGACAGGGGGGGGAAACACCATATATTTT.

V and J are TRBV9 and TRBJ2-3; 12 positions agree with TRBD2. The germline V gene encodes CDR1 SGDLS and CDR2 YYNGEE. CDR3 length: 15 residues. With 2 bases clipped from V and 5 bases from J, the junction kept 3 bases outside the gene matches. CDR3 in amino acids: CASSVGLAGQDTQYF. The CDR3 DNA sequence: TGTGCCAGCAGCGTCGGACTAGCGGGACAAGATACGCAGTATTTT. The whole variable domain, filled in from reference TRBV9 and TRBJ2-3, reads DSGVTQTPKHLITATGQRVTLRCSPRSGDLSVYWYQQSLDQGLQFLIQYYNGEERAKGNILERFSAQQFPDLHSELNLSSLELGDSALYFCASSVGLAGQDTQYFGPGTRLTVL.

This clone was picked up a small number of times. The V call is TRBV7-2, the J call TRBJ2-7; no reliable D call. V dropped 1 base and J dropped 5 bases, with 3 bases sitting between them. The CDR3 covers 11 residues. Germline loops: CDR1 SGHTA, CDR2 FQGNSA. CDR3 nucleotides: TGTGCCAGCAGCTTAGTAAACGAGCAGTACTTC. Protein: CASSLVNEQYF.

V gene TRBV18 combines with J gene TRBJ2-7; unclear D gene. The CDR3 totals 13 residues. V was clipped by 7 bases and J by 0 bases, with 10 bases between them. Germline loops: CDR1 KGHSH, CDR2 LQKENI. This CDR3 is CASCTVNSYEQYF. In nucleotides, the CDR3 is TGTGCCAGCTGTACAGTGAACTCCTACGAGCAGTACTTC.

This clone was recorded a few times. V gene TRBV18 combines with J gene TRBJ1-3; no definite D call. V was trimmed by 6 bases and J by 0 bases, leaving 12 bases between them. From germline, CDR1 is KGHSH and CDR2 LQKENI. There are 15 residues in the CDR3. The CDR3 reads CASSRQGNSGNTIYF. CDR3 bases: TGTGCCAGCTCCCGACAAGGAAACTCTGGAAACACCATATATTTT. The entire variable domain, with the rest obtained from reference TRBV18 and TRBJ1-3, is as follows: NAGVMQNPRHLVRRRGQEARLRCSPMKGHSHVYWYRQLPEEGLKFMVYLQKENIIDESGMPKERFSAEFPKEGPSILRIQQVVRGDSAAYFCASSRQGNSGNTIYFGEGSWLTVV.